This T cell receptor beta chain was identified during a study of cytomegalovirus exposure and HLA in healthy donors. Study outcomes and limitations: One variant, a missense change in DCLRE1C, was linked in a later analysis to TCR beta V- and J-gene trimming. Confirmation was obtained in vitro that a few CMV-associated chains are specific for CMV antigens. Most TCR sequences were seen very rarely across donors, but some public TCRs occurred in many.

Note on this clone: Its antigen is not identified.

Primers: 60 Vbeta forward and 13 Jbeta reverse. The protocol was immunoSEQ multiplex PCR, while the TCRdb copy is restricted to in-frame clones and leaves out a portion. The data contain about 100,000 clones, 73% of them singletons. With V trimmed by 5 bases and J by 6 bases, 7 bases remained unmatched. The germline gives CDR1 SGHAT, CDR2 FQNNGV. The CDR3 spans 14 residues. The receptor was isolated from a young man in good health and CMV-seronegative. Sequencing input: PBMCs. The chain recombines TRBV11-2 with TRBJ2-1, with TRBD1 matching 7 bases. The CDR3 DNA reads TGTGCCAGCAGCCCGTCGACAGGGTTCAATGAGCAGTTCTTC. Translating gives CASSPSTGFNEQFF.